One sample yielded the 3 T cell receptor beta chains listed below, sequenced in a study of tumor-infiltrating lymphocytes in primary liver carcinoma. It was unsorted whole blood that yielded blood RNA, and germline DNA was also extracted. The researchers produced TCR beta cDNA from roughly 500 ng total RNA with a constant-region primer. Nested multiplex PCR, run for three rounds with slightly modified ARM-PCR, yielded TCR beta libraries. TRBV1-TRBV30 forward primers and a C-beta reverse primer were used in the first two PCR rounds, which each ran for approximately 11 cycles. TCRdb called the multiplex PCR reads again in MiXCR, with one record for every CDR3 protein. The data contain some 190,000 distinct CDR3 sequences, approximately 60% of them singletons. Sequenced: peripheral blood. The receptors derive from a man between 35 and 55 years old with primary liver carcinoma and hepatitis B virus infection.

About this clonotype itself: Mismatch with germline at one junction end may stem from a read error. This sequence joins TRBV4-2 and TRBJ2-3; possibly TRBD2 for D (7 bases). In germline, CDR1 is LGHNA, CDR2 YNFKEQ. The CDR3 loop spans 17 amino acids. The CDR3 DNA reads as TGTGCCAGCAGCCAAGGACCCGGAGGGGGGGGCACAGATATGCAGTATTTT. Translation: CASSQGPGGGGTDMQYF.

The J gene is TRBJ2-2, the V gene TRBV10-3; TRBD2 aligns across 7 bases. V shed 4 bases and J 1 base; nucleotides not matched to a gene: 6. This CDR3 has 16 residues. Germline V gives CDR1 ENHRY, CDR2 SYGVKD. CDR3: CAISVSGRGNTGELFF. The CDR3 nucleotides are TGTGCCATCAGTGTTAGCGGGCGTGGGAACACCGGGGAGCTGTTTTTT.

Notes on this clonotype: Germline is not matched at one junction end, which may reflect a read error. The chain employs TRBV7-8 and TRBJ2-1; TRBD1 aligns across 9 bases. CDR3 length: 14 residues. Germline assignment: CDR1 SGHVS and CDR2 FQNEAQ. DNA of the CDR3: TGTGCCAGTAGCTATAGGACAGGGGACAATGAGCAGTTCTTC. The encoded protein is CASSYRTGDNEQFF. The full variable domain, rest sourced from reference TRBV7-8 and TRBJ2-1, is GAGVSQSPRYKVAKRGQDVALRCDPISGHVSLFWYQQALGQGPEFLTYFQNEAQLDKSGLPSDRFFAERPEGSVSTLKIQRTQQEDSAVYLCASSYRTGDNEQFFGPGTRLTVL.